The T cell receptor (beta chain) under discussion was sequenced for a study of neurological immune-mediated disorders (dated by TCRdb to about 2019). Regarding the research as a whole: Of the 35 or so multiple sclerosis patients, about 30 had relapsing-remitting MS and 3 had secondary progressive MS. Peripheral blood TCR-beta repertoires from patients with HTLV-I-associated myelopathy (HAM/TSP), patients with multiple sclerosis, and healthy controls were compared in the study using UMI-based sequencing. The cohort comprised 65 to 75 subjects: some 14 HAM/TSP patients, 34 multiple sclerosis patients and approximately 20 healthy controls. The approximately 98 TCR-beta libraries included longitudinal samples, technical triplicates and paired sorted CD4+ and CD8+ T-cell subsets alongside PBMC samples. General study outcomes and caveats: In a phylogenetic analysis, the repertoires of 18 out of 34 MS patients fell into a single cluster of related CDR3 sequences, pointing to a possible signature at the repertoire level. The MS cluster showed no association with clinical or MRI features, and the authors stated that larger cohorts are needed. TCR clonal expansion was greatest in HAM/TSP patients and smallest in MS patients, who ranked below even healthy controls. No identical CDR3 amino acid sequences were found to be shared among expanded clones across subjects, suggesting that TCR-beta repertoires were private in all groups.

For the unsorted PBMC libraries, 2 million PBMCs were stored in RNAlater at -80 degrees C until RNA extraction and were used to generate the libraries. The multiple sclerosis patients were enrolled in a US clinical protocol that evaluated disease progression with magnetic resonance imaging. PBMCs were separated from peripheral blood using Ficoll-Hypaque density gradient centrifugation and then cryopreserved in liquid nitrogen. cDNA was synthesized by template-switch 5'RACE using a primer carrying a 10-nucleotide random unique molecular identifier by which each TCR transcript was tagged. Over 200 million TCR-beta sequences, covering 15-18 subjects, were produced in each sequencing run. The RNeasy kit was used for extraction of total RNA. Using the KAPA Real-time Library Amplification kit, TCR-beta VDJ regions were amplified with primers for the TCR constant region and the 5'RACE anchor. Sample indexes and Illumina adaptors were added in a first PCR, and a second PCR then increased library yield. After Ampure bead purification, the TCR product of roughly 650 bp was size-selected on a 2% E-gel SizeSelection system. Before pooling, library quality was checked on a Bioanalyzer, concentration was measured with Qubit, and libraries were quantified with the Kapa Library Quantification kit. An Illumina HiSeq 2500 was used to sequence the libraries paired-end at 2 x 150 bp. To increase sequence diversity, roughly 24-32% phiX was spiked into each library pool. Under the source paper's analysis protocol: The quality-filtered reads were processed with the UMI-based MiGEC pipeline, whose error correction step removed more than 90% of the raw TCR sequences. VDJ genes were aligned to IMGT germline references, and clonotypes were defined by unique CDR3 amino acid sequence plus V-J genes. VDJtools evaluated clonal expansion, Shannon diversity and CDR3 relatedness (CalcPairwiseDistances, ClusterSamples); CLCbio workbench built phylogenetic trees. Using coefficient-of-variation modelling across technical triplicates, the study counted a clone as expanded if it had at least 8 unique UMIs. The public reads were quality trimmed at Q25 with fastp and then assembled into clones with MiXCR by TCRdb, keeping productive beta chains. CDR3 protein duplicates are merged, each entry listing the most common genes and DNA. The V and J calls, along with clone size, are taken from TCRdb and not from the paper's own processing. This sample is represented by over 55,000 distinct CDR3 sequences; about 2.5% of them were singletons. Of the sample, around 2.8% falls within the top ten clones.

Regarding this clonotype: Its antigen is currently not known. This may come from a read error, since a much larger clone is one base off. Without the conserved terminal phenylalanine or tryptophan, this CDR3 likely stems from a read error.

The CDR3 spans 13 amino acids, including both terminal residues. The retained sequence is limited to the CDR3, 39 bases, with the frame set at the first base. The germline V end is reduced by 5 bases and the J end by 5 bases; junction bases left unmatched: 5. The germline V gene gives CDR1 as SGHTA and CDR2 as FQGNSA. This receptor was taken from a man aged 45-65 years with multiple sclerosis. The rearranged chain carries TRBV7-2 and TRBJ1-2; TRBD1 lines up with 7 middle nucleotides. Sequencing used PBMCs. The DNA sequence follows: TGTGCCAGCAGCCAGGCAGGGGGGTATGGCTACACCTGC. It is translated as CASSQAGGYGYTC.